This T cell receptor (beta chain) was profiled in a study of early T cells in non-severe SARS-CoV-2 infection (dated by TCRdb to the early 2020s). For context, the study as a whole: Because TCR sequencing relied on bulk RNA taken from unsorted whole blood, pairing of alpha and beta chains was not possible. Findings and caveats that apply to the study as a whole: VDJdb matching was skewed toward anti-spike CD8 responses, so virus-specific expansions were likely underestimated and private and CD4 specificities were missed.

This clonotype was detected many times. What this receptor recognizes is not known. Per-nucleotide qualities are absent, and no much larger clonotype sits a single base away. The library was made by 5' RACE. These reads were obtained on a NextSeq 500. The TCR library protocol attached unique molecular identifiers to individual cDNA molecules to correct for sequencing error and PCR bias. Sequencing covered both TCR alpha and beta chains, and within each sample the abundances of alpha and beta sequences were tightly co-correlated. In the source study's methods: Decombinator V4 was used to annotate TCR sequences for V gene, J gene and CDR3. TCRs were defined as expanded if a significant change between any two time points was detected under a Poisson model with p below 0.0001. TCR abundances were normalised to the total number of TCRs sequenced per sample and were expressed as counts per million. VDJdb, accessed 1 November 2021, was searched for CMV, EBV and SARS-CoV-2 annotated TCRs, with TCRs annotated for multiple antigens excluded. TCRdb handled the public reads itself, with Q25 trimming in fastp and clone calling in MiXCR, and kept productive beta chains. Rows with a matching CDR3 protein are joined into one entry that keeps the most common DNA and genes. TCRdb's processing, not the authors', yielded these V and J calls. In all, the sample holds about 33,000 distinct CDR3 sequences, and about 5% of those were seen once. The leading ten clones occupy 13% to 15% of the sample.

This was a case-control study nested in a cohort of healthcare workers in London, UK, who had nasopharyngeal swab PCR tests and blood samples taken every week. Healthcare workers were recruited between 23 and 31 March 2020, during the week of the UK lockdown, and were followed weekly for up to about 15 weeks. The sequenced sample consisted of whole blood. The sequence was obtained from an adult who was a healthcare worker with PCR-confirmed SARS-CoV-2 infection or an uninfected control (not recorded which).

The DNA sequence is as follows: TGTGCCAGCTCACCGGAGGGCCAAGCTAACTATGGCTACACCTTC. This codes for CASSPEGQANYGYTF. This chain joins TRBV18 to TRBJ1-2, with no reliable assignment of the D segment. V is shortened by 3 bases, J by 0 bases, and the region joining them spans 11 bases. The CDR3 numbers 15 residues from cysteine through phenylalanine. CDR3 DNA only is kept here, 45 bases in frame from base 1. As encoded in the germline V gene, CDR1 is KGHSH while CDR2 is LQKENI.